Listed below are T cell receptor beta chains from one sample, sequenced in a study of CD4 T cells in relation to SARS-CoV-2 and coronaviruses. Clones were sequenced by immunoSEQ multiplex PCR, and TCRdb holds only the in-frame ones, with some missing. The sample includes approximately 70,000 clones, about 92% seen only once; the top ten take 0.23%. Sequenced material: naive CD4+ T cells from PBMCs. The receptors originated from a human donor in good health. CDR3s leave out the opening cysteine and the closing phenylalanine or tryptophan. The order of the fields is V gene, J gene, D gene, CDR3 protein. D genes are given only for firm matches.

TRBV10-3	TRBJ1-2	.	AISETEGGRGRAAPNYGYT
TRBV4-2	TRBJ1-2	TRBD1	ASSLLGQGVQGYT
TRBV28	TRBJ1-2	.	ASSSAGEYYGYT
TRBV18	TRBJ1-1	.	ASSLQREPYTAF
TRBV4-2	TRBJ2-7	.	ASSQDAGFLPQY
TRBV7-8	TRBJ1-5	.	ASSTQNQPQH
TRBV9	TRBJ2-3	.	ASSRDTDTQY
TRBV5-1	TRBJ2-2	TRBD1	ASRWTGISTGELF
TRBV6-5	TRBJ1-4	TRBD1	ASRRTGATNEKLF
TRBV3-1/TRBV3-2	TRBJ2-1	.	ASSPPPGNEQF
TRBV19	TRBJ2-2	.	ASRRAGNTGELF
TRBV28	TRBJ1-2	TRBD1	ASGRQGRGYT
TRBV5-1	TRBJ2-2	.	ASSQRGAGELF
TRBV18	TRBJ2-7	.	ASSPPSMSYEQY
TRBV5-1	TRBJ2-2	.	ASTPRAGRDTGELF
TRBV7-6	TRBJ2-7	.	ASSLEHGSYEQY
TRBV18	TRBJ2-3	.	ASSLGPTDTQY
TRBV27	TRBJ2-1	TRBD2	ASSPFHVPGLAGGFGNEQF
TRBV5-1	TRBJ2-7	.	ASSPVAGVSYEQY
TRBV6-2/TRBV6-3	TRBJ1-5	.	ASSRGQNGQPQH
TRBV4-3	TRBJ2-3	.	ASSQVGGSTTDTQY
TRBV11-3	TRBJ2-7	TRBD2	ASSKLAGGVGEQY